Sequencing of this T cell receptor (beta chain) was carried out in a study of response to subunit inactivated influenza vaccine. Via MiXCR, TCRdb re-called the RT-PCR reads, giving one row per CDR3 protein. The table has hundreds of thousands of distinct CDR3 sequences, about 15% seen once. Sequencing was performed on CD4+ T cells sorted from PBMCs, taken 23 months after vaccination. The clonotype originates from a man between 50 and 69 years old who received an inactivated influenza vaccine.

In nucleotides, the CDR3 is TGCAGTGCCCCACGGTCATCAGAGACCCAGTACTTC. It encodes CSAPRSSETQYF. The J gene is TRBJ2-5, the V gene TRBV20-1; D is undetermined. V lost 6 bases and J lost 4, with 12 bases in between. The length of the CDR3 is 12 residues. Germline CDR1 and CDR2: DFQATT and SNEGSKA (reference sequence).